This T cell receptor beta chain was found in a study of T cell responses to AZD1222 COVID-19 vaccine. The germline V gene has CDR1 MNHEY and CDR2 SMNVEV (reference sequence). V lost 2 bases and J lost 6, with 8 bases in between. This CDR3 comprises 13 residues. Timing groups of about 4 and about 12 weeks for second doses were pooled. Study-level results: Mostly white British, mostly female donors; authors suggested clonal diversity may be underestimated. CD4 TCRs covered the whole spike, strongest at regions 160-218 and 743-854. Reportedly, close to half of spike-specific TCRs are directed against unmutated variant regions.

About this clone: Its specificity is not known.

This table comes from immunoSEQ multiplex PCR, and its TCRdb copy is limited to in-frame clones, with some not included. This sample carries tens of thousands of clones, 88% of them seen once, and the ten largest clones take around 13%. The receptor was isolated from an adult who received the AZD1222 COVID-19 vaccine. The sample here was peripheral blood, taken 28 days after the second AZD1222 dose. The V gene is TRBV27, the J gene TRBJ1-5; D possibly corresponds to TRBD1 (5 bases). The CDR3 is CASSLQGTQPQHF. CDR3 coding DNA: TGTGCCAGCAGTTTACAAGGGACTCAGCCCCAGCATTTT.